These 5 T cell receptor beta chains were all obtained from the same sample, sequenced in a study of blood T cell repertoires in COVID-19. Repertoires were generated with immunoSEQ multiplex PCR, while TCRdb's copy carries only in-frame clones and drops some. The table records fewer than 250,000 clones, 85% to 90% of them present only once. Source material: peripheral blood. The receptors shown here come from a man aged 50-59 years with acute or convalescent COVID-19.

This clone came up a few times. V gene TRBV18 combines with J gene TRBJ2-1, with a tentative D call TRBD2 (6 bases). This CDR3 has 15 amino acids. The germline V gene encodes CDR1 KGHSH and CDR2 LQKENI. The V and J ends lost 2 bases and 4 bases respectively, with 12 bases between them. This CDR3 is CASSPMGGPYNEQFF. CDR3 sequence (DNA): TGTGCCAGCTCACCAATGGGGGGTCCGTACAATGAGCAGTTCTTC.

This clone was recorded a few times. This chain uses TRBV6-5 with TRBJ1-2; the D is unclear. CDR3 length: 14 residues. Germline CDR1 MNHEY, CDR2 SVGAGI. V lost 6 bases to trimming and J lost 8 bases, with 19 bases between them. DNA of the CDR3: TGTGCCAGCAGACCCTCCCTGGTCGGAGGGGGCTACACCTTC. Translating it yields CASRPSLVGGGYTF.

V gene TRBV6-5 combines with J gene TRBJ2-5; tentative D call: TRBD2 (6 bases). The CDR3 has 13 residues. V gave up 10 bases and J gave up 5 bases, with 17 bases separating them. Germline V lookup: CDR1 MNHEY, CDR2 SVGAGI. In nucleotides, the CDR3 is TGTGCCACCATAGTCCCGGGGGTTGAGACCCAGTACTTC. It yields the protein CATIVPGVETQYF.

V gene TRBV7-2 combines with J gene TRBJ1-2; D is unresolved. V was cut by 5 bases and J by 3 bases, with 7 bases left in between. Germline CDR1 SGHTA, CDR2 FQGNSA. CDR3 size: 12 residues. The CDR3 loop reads CASSRTYYGYTF. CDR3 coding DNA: TGTGCCAGCAGCCGAACTTACTATGGCTACACCTTC.

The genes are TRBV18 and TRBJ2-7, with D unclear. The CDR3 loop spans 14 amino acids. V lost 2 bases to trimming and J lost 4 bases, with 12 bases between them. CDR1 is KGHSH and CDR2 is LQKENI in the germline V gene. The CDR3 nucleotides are TGTGCCAGCTCACCATTTACCCAGGAATACGAGCAGTACTTC. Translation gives CASSPFTQEYEQYF.